This T cell receptor (beta chain) was found in a study of PD-1 blockade in classical Hodgkin lymphoma (dated by TCRdb to 2018 to 2021). Notes on the research overall: Nivolumab dosing was 3 mg/kg intravenously every 2 weeks, continuing until either disease progression or unacceptable toxicity. A peripheral blood immune signature of response to PD-1 blockade in classical Hodgkin lymphoma was defined using TCR beta sequencing and CyTOF.

CDR1 is given as SGHNT and CDR2 as YYREEE, both from the germline V gene (reference sequence). V lost 4 bases and J lost 3 bases, and the count of bases not matched to a germline gene is 6. The CDR3 covers 15 residues, taking in both the cysteine and the phenylalanine. Just the 45-base CDR3 DNA is kept, in frame starting at base 1. The research as a whole found: The study was restricted to a single clinical trial cohort, and the causes of repertoire differences, possibly disease activity or prior therapy, were left undefined. By C4D1, a significant rise was seen in CD4+ TCR diversity but not in CD8+ TCR diversity (p=0.0027 vs p=0.16), and the rise was most apparent among complete responders (p=0.02). Baseline TCR diversity was reported to be lower in newly diagnosed patients than in healthy donors and to be lower still in relapsed/refractory patients. Baseline diversity similar to that of newly diagnosed patients was observed in trial patients achieving complete response, whereas significantly lower diversity was observed in partial responders and progressors. Lower diversity was seen in patients whose nivolumab began less than 1 year after ASCT, and these patients were left out of later analyses so that immune reconstitution would not confound the results.

The Qiagen DNeasy kit was used to extract genomic DNA from unsorted PBMCs and from the negatively selected CD4+ and CD8+ fractions. Amplification of TCR beta CDR3 regions was done by immunoSEQ multiplex PCR with primers that anneal to V and J segments. A synthetic immune receptor repertoire was used to minimize amplification bias, and remaining bias was computationally removed after sequencing. The paper's processing steps were these. Custom Python scripts were used to quantify repertoire diversity as the Shannon entropy index. Unsorted, CD4+ and CD8+ repertoires were analyzed separately, except in combined analyses where CD4+ and CD8+ sequences were merged in silico. Clonal expansion was defined as at least a 2-fold frequency increase after treatment relative to C1D1, with a pseudocount of 0.5 for undetected baseline clones. Clones with 0 or 1 copy at C1D1 were classified as singleton clones, and clones with 2 or more copies were classified as non-singleton clones. By matching protein sequences in sorted samples from the same patient, clones expanded in unsorted samples were annotated as CD4+, CD8+ or unknown. Wilcoxon tests on paired samples were used to test changes in diversity from C1D1 to C4D1. The immuneACCESS repertoire file appears here via TCRdb, limited to in-frame rearrangements. These files lack a portion of the clones; in checked studies, under half of the deficit traces to unresolved V genes, and the cause of the others is not known. V and J calls and clone size are those listed in that table; D and trimming were worked out from the DNA. Within this sample are around 50,000 clones, with around 76% of them counted one time only. Together, the top ten hold roughly 12% of the sample.

Sample time point, as interpreted from the label and publication: cycle 4 day 1 (C4D1), after about 6 weeks of nivolumab. Every trial patient had relapsed after autologous stem cell transplantation, and cohorts A, B and C differed in prior brentuximab vedotin exposure. A total of under 70 patients with relapsed/refractory classical Hodgkin lymphoma made up the trial cohort, and each patient's best overall response was complete response, partial response or progressive disease. In the multi-cohort phase II CheckMate 205 trial, trial patients received single-agent nivolumab. An independent review committee assessed best overall response using the 2007 International Working Group response criteria. PBMCs from the trial were collected at three points: immediately before nivolumab initiation (C1D1), and during therapy at cycle 2 day 1 and cycle 4 day 1. Peripheral blood was collected in 8 mL Vacutainer Cell Preparation Tubes, from which PBMCs were isolated by centrifugation and then cryopreserved.

Comments on this clone: The antigen this receptor binds is unknown. Per-base quality was not reported, and no clone a single base away is much larger than it.

This receptor was identified in a human donor with classical Hodgkin lymphoma. Source: peripheral blood mononuclear cells (PBMCs), taken before the fourth cycle of nivolumab. This chain is built from TRBV5-4 and TRBJ2-3, and TRBD2 matches 9 of the central bases. The DNA sequence is as follows: TGTGCCAGCAGCCCCCATAGCGGGAGTACAGATACGCAGTATTTT. Translated, it reads CASSPHSGSTDTQYF. Reference TRBV5-4 and TRBJ2-3 proteins supply the regions before and after the CDR3; the full variable domain is: ETGVTQSPTHLIKTRGQQVTLRCSSQSGHNTVSWYQQALGQGPQFIFQYYREEENGRGNFPPRFSGLQFPNYSSELNVNALELDDSALYLCASSPHSGSTDTQYFGPGTRLTVL.